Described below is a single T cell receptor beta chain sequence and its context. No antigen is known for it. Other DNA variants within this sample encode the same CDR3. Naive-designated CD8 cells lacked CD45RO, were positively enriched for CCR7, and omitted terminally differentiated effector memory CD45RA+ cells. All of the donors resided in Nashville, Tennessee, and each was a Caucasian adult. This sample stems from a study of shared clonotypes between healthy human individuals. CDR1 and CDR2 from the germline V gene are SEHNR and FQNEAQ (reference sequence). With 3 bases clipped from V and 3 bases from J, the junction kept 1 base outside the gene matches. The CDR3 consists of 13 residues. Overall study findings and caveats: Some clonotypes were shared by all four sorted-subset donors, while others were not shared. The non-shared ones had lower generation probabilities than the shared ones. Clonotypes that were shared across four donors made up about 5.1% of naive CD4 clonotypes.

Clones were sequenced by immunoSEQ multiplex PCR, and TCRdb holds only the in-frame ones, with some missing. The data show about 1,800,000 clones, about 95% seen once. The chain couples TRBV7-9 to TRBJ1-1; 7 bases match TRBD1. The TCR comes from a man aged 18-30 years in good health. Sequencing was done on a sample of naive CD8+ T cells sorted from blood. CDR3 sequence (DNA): TGTGCCAGCAGCTTGGGACAGCACACTGAAGCTTTCTTT. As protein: CASSLGQHTEAFF.